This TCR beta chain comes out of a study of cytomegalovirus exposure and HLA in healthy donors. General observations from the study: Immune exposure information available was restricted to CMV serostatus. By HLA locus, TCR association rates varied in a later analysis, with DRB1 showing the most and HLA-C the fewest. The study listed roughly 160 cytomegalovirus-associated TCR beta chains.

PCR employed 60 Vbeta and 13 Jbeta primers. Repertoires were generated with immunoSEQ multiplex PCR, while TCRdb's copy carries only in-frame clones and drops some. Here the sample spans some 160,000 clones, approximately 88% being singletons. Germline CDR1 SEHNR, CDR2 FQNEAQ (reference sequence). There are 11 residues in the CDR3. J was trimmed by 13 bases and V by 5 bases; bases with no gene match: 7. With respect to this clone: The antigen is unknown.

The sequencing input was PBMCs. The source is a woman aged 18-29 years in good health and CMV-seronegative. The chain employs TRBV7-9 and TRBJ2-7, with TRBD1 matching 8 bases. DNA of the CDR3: TGTGCCAGCAGCCGTGCAGGGGGCGCATACTTC. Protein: CASSRAGGAYF.